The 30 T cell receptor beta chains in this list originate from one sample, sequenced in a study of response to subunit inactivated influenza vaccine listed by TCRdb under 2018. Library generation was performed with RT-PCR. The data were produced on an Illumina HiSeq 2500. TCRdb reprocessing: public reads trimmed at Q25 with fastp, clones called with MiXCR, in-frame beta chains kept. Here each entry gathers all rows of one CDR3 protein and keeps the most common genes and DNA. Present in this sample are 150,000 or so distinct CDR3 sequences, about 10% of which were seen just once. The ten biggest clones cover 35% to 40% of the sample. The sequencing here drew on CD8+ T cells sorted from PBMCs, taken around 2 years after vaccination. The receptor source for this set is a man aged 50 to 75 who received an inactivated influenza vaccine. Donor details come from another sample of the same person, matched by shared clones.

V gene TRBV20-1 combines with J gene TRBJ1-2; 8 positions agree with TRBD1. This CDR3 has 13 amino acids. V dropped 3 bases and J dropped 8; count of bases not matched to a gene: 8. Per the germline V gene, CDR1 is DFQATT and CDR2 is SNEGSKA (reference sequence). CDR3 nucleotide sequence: TGCAGTGCTAGGTCAGGGGGCGAAGAAGGCTACACCTTC. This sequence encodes CSARSGGEEGYTF.

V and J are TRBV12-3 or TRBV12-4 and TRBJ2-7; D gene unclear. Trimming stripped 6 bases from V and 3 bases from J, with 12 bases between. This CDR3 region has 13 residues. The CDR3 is CASSTTDVYEQYF. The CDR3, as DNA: TGTGCCAGCAGCACTACGGACGTCTACGAGCAGTACTTC.

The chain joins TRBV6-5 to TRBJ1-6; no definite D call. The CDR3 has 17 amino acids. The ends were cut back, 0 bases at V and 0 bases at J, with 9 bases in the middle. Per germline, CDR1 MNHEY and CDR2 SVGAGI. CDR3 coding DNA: TGTGCCAGCAGTTACTCGATCAGGAGCTCCTATAATTCACCCCTCCACTTT. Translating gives CASSYSIRSSYNSPLHF.

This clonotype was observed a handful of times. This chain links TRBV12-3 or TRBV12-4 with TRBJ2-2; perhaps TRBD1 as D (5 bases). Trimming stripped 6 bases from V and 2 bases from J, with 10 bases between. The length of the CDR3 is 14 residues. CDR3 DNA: TGTGCCAGCAGAGACAGTTCTAACACCGGGGAGCTGTTTTTT. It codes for CASRDSSNTGELFF.

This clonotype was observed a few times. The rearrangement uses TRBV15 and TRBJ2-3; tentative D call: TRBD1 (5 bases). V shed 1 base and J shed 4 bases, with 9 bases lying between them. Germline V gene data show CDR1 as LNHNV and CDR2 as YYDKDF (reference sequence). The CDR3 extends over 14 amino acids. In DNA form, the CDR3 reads TGTGCCACCAGCAGAGTTCCAGGGTCAGATACGCAGTATTTT. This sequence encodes CATSRVPGSDTQYF.

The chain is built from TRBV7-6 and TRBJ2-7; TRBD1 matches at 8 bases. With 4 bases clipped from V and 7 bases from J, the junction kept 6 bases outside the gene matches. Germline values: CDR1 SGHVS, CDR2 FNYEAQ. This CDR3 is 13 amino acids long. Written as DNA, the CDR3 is TGTGCCAGCAGCTCGTACAGGGGGAGGGAGCAGTACTTC. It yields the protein CASSSYRGREQYF.

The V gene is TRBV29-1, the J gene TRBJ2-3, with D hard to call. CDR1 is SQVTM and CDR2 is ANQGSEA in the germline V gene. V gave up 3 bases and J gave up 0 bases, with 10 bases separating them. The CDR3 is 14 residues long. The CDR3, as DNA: TGCAGCGTTGAGGTCCGGTTTAGCACAGATACGCAGTATTTT. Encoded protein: CSVEVRFSTDTQYF.

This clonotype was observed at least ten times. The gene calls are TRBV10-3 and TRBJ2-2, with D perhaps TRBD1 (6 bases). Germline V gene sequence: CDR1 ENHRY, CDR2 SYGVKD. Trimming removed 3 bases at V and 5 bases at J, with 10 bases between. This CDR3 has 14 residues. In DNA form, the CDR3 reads TGTGCCATCAGTGACACAGGGCGGACCGGGGAGCTGTTTTTT. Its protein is CAISDTGRTGELFF.

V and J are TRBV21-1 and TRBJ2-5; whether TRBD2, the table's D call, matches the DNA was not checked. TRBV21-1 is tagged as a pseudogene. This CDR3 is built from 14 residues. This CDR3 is CASSTLGGEETQYF. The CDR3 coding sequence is TGTGCCAGCAGCACCCTGGGAGGGGAAGAGACCCAGTACTTC.

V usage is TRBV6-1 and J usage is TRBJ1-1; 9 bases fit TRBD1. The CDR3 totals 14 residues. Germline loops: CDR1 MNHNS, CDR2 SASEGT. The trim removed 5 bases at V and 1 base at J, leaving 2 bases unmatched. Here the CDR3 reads CASSRQGGNTEAFF. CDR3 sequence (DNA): TGTGCCAGCAGTCGACAGGGGGGGAACACTGAAGCTTTCTTT.

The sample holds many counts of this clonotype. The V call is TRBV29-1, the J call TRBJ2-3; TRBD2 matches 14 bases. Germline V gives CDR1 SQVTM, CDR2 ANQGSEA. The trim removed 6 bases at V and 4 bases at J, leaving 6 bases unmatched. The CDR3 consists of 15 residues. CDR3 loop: CSVDEGLAGADTQYF. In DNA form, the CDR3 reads TGCAGCGTAGACGAGGGACTAGCGGGAGCAGATACGCAGTATTTT.

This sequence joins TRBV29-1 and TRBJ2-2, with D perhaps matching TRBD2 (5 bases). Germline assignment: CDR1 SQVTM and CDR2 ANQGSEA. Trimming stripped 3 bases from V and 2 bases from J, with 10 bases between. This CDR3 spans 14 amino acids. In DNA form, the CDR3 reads TGCAGCGTTGATACGGGATTTAACACCGGGGAGCTGTTTTTT. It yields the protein CSVDTGFNTGELFF.

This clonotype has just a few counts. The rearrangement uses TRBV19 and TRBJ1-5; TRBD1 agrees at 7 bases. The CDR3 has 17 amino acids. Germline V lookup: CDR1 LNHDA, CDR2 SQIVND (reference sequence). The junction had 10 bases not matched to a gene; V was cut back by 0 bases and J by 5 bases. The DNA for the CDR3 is TGTGCCAGTAGTATAGATGGGGTAGACAGGGCGGATCAGCCCCAGCATTTT. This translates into CASSIDGVDRADQPQHF.

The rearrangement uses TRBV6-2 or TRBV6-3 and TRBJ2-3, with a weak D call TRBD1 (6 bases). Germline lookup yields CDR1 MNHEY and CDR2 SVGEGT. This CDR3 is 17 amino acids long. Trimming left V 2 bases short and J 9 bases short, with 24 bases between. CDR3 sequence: CASSYTYRDTQQGTQYF. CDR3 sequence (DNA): TGTGCCAGCAGTTACACGTACCGGGACACCCAGCAAGGAACGCAGTATTTT.

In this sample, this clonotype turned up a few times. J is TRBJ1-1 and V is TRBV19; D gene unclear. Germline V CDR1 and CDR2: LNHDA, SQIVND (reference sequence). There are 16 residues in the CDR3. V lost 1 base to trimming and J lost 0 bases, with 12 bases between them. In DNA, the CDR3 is TGTGCCAGTAGTATAGTGGTAAGAGGCTTGAACACTGAAGCTTTCTTT. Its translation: CASSIVVRGLNTEAFF.

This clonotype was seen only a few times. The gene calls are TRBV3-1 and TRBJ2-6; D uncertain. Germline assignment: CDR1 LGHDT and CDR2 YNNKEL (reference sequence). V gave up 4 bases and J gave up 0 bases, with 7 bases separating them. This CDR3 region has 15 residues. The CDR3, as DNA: TGTGCCAGCAGCCCTGGGATCTCTGGGGCCAACGTCCTGACTTTC. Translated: CASSPGISGANVLTF.

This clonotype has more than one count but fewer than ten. The CDR3 protein is CASSLGGAVYEQYF. The DNA for the CDR3 is TGCGCCAGCAGCTTAGGGGGCGCAGTGTACGAGCAGTACTTC. This rearrangement joins TRBV5-1 to TRBJ2-7, with 7 nucleotides matching TRBD1. CDR1 is SGHRS, CDR2 YFSETQ, per germline. There are 14 residues in the CDR3. V gave up 2 bases and J gave up 4 bases; unmatched junction bases: 6. The whole variable domain, filled in from reference TRBV5-1 and TRBJ2-7, reads KAGVTQTPRYLIKTRGQQVTLSCSPISGHRSVSWYQQTPGQGLQFLFEYFSETQRNKGNFPGRFSGRQFSNSRSEMNVSTLELGDSALYLCASSLGGAVYEQYFGPGTRLTVT.

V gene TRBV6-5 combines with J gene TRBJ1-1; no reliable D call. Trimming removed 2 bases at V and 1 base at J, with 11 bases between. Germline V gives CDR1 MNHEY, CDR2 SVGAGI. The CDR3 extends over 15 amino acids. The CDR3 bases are TGTGCCAGCAGTTACCAACGGATACAGAACACTGAAGCTTTCTTT. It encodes CASSYQRIQNTEAFF.

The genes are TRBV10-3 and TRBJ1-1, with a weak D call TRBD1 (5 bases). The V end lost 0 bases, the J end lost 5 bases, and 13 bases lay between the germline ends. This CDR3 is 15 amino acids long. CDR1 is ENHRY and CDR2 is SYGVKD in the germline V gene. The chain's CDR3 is CAISESMGLRTEAFF. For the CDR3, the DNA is TGTGCCATCAGTGAGTCAATGGGGCTTAGGACTGAAGCTTTCTTT.

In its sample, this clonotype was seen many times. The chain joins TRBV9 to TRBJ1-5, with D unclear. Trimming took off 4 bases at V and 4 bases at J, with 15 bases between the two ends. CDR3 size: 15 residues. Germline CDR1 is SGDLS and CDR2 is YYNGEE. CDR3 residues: CASSPLGGKNQPQHF. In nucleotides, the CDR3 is TGTGCCAGCAGCCCGCTTGGAGGGAAGAATCAGCCCCAGCATTTT.

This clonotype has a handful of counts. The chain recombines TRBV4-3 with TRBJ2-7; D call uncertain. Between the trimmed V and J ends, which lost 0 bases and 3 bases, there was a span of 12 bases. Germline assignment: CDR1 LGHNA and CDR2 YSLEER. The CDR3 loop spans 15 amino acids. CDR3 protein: CASSQERLTSYEQYF. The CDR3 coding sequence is TGCGCCAGCAGCCAAGAGCGGCTGACCAGCTACGAGCAGTACTTC.

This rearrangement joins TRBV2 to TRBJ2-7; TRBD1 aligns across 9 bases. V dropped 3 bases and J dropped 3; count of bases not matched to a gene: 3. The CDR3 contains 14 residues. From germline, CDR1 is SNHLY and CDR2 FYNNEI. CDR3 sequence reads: CASSDETGGYEQYF. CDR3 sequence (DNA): TGTGCCAGCAGTGATGAGACAGGGGGCTACGAGCAGTACTTC.

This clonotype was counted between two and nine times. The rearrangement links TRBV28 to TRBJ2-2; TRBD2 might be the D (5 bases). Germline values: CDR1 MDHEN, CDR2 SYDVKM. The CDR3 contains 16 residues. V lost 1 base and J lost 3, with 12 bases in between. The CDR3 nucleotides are TGTGCCAGCAGTTTATCTGAGGTCGGGGACACCGGGGAGCTGTTTTTT. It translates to CASSLSEVGDTGELFF.

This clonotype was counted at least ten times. The CDR3 DNA reads TGTGCCAGCAGCGGGACAGTTTACAATGAGCAGTTCTTC. Translation: CASSGTVYNEQFF. The chain recombines TRBV7-2 with TRBJ2-1; the match to TRBD1 covers 7 bases. Losses at the gene ends were 5 bases for V and 4 bases for J; bases not matched to a gene: 2. The V gene's germline CDR1 is SGHTA and CDR2 FQGNSA. CDR3 length: 13 residues.

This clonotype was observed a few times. This CDR3 reads CASSNPGQGHHEQYF. As DNA, the CDR3 is TGTGCCAGCAGTAATCCGGGACAGGGGCACCACGAGCAGTACTTC. The rearrangement links TRBV12-3 or TRBV12-4 to TRBJ2-7; 10 nucleotides match TRBD1. CDR3 length equals 15 residues. Germline trimming cut 5 bases from V and 5 bases from J; bases unmatched to any gene: 9.

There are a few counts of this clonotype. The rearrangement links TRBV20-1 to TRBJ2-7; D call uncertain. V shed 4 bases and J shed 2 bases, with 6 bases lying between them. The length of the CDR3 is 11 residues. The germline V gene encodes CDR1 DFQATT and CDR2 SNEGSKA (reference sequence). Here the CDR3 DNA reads TGCAGTGCTATAAGAGCCTACGAGCAGTACTTC. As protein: CSAIRAYEQYF.

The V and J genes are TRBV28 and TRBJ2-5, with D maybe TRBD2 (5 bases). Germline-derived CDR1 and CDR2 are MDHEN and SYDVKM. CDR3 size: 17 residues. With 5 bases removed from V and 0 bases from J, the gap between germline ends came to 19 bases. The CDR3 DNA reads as TGTGCCAGCAGTCCGAACCACAGCGGTACTTACCAAGAGACCCAGTACTTC. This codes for CASSPNHSGTYQETQYF. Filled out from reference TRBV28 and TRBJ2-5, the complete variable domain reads DVKVTQSSRYLVKRTGEKVFLECVQDMDHENMFWYRQDPGLGLRLIYFSYDVKMKEKGDIPEGYSVSREKKERFSLILESASTNQTSMYLCASSPNHSGTYQETQYFGPGTRLLVL.

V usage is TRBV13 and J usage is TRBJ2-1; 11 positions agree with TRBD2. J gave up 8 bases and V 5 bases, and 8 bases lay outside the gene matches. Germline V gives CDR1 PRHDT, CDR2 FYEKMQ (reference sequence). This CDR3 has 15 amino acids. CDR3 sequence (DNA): TGTGCCAGCAGCCCCTCTAGCGGGAGGTCGGATGAGCAGTTCTTC. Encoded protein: CASSPSSGRSDEQFF.

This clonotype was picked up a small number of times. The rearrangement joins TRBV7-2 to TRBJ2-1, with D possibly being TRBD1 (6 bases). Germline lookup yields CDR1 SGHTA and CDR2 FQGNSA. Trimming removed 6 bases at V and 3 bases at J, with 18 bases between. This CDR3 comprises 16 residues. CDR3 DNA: TGTGCCAGCAGTCCAGATGTGGGGACACTCTACAATGAGCAGTTCTTC. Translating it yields CASSPDVGTLYNEQFF.

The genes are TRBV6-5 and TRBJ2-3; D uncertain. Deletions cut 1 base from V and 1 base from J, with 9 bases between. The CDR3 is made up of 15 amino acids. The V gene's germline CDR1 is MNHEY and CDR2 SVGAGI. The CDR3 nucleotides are TGTGCCAGCAGTTACTTTGAGCCCGGCACAGATACGCAGTATTTT. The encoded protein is CASSYFEPGTDTQYF.